What follows is one T cell receptor (beta chain) and its context. This clone has a single count. Its antigen target is currently unknown. Within one base of it there is no much larger clone, and no base qualities were kept. The data derive from a study of T cell changes during pregnancy in multiple sclerosis (dated by TCRdb to between 2018 and 2021). General notes on the study: In women with multiple sclerosis, the researchers looked at how the T cell repertoire shifted as pregnancy progressed.

The library was prepared using the immunoSEQ multiplex PCR assay. Drawn from immuneACCESS, this table holds only the in-frame rearrangements with V and J called that TCRdb kept. Clones are partly lost; checked studies trace under half to an unresolved V gene and leave the rest unexplained. Present in this sample are about 34,000 clones, about 87% of which were seen just once. The ten largest clones take up about 3.8% of the sample. The germline V gene (reference sequence) sets CDR1 to LNHDA and CDR2 to SQIVND. CDR3 length: 13 amino acids, cysteine to phenylalanine. The read is trimmed to its CDR3 DNA, 39 bases read in frame from base 1. At the junction V is shortened by 5 bases and J by 1 base, with 7 bases in between.

The sequences come from CD8+ T cells from peripheral blood mononuclear cells, collected in the third trimester of pregnancy. The V gene is TRBV19 and the J gene is TRBJ2-3; no D gene can be assigned with confidence. This clonotype was obtained from a female donor with multiple sclerosis, enrolled in a pregnancy study. The DNA reads TGTGCCAGTAGTGCTCGAGGCACAGATACGCAGTATTTT. The resulting protein is CASSARGTDTQYF.